The T cell receptor (beta chain) described here comes from a study of blood T cell repertoires in COVID-19. Overall study context: PBMCs, B-cell-depleted T cells, or T cells provided the cDNA or gDNA that made up the material.

Source study methods: Amplification of reference gene primers provided the estimated nucleated cell counts. Generated by immunoSEQ multiplex PCR, the TCRdb table keeps only in-frame clones and is missing some. That table furnishes V, J and clone size, whereas the DNA furnished D and trimming. The table records around 290,000 clones, more than 70% of them present only once. This clone showed up just once. Looked up from germline, CDR1 is SNHLY and CDR2 is FYNNEI. This CDR3 comprises 15 residues. Trimming at V came to 6 bases and at J to 3 bases, leaving 8 bases not matched to a gene. Individuals aged 18 to 89 years were recruited from about two dozen US areas. Researchers sorted participants into cohorts using their self-reported clinical history.

The TCR was taken from an older woman in a cohort exposed to, infected with or recovered from COVID-19 (not recorded which). The chain joins TRBV2 to TRBJ2-1, with 7 bases fitting TRBD2. Sequencing was carried out using PBMCs or T cells enriched from blood (not recorded which). CDR3 region: CASRNGGSGYNEQFF. The CDR3 nucleotides read TGTGCCAGCAGGAACGGGGGGTCAGGCTACAATGAGCAGTTCTTC.